Presented here are 17 T cell receptor beta chains from one specimen sequenced in a study of cytomegalovirus exposure and HLA in healthy donors. The repertoire was sequenced with immunoSEQ multiplex PCR; TCRdb's copy has only in-frame clones and lacks some. Among about 73,000 clones listed, 85% to 90% were seen once. What was sequenced was PBMCs. Receptors originate from a woman aged 18-29 years in good health and CMV-seropositive.

The chain joins TRBV2 to TRBJ1-1; D is undetermined. Germline assignment: CDR1 SNHLY and CDR2 FYNNEI. The CDR3 sequence is 13 residues long. The V and J ends lost 7 bases and 6 bases respectively, with 15 bases between them. CDR3 bases: TGTGCCAGCAATGAGCCCCCGGTCCCTGAAGCTTTCTTT. Its translation: CASNEPPVPEAFF.

The chain carries TRBV7-2 and TRBJ2-3; 7 bases line up with TRBD1. The trim removed 3 bases at V and 0 bases at J, leaving 3 bases unmatched. Germline lookup yields CDR1 SGHTA and CDR2 FQGNSA. The CDR3 runs 15 residues. CDR3 protein: CASSFTGDSTDTQYF. The CDR3, as DNA: TGTGCCAGCAGCTTTACAGGGGATAGCACAGATACGCAGTATTTT.

The chain employs TRBV10-3 and TRBJ2-5; TRBD2 matches at 12 bases. Trimming cost V 0 bases and J 5 bases; bases outside gene matches: 1. The germline V gene encodes CDR1 ENHRY and CDR2 SYGVKD. This CDR3 has 15 residues. The CDR3: CAISESGTSGETQYF. For the CDR3, the DNA is TGTGCCATCAGTGAGTCGGGGACTAGCGGGGAGACCCAGTACTTC.

This chain connects TRBV19 to TRBJ2-6; 7 bases are a match to TRBD1. Germline trimming cut 6 bases from V and 3 bases from J; bases unmatched to any gene: 8. CDR1 and CDR2 (germline): LNHDA, SQIVND (reference sequence). The CDR3 has 16 residues. The CDR3 region is CASSPDRANGANVLTF. CDR3 nucleotide sequence: TGTGCCAGTAGCCCAGACAGGGCCAATGGGGCCAACGTCCTGACTTTC.

This sequence joins TRBV4-1 and TRBJ1-5; 7 bases fit TRBD1. V shed 2 bases, J shed 1 base, and the junction held 2 bases outside the gene matches. The CDR3 is 15 residues long. Per the germline V gene, CDR1 is MGHRA and CDR2 is YSYEKL. CDR3 residues: CASSQQTGSNQPQHF. The DNA of the CDR3 is TGCGCCAGCAGCCAACAGACAGGGAGCAATCAGCCCCAGCATTTT.

This rearrangement joins TRBV2 to TRBJ2-1, with 10 bases identical to TRBD2. Germline trimming cut 5 bases from V and 4 bases from J; bases unmatched to any gene: 2. This CDR3 region has 14 residues. Germline values: CDR1 SNHLY, CDR2 FYNNEI. The CDR3 DNA follows: TGTGCCAGCAGTAAACTAGCGGGGTACAATGAGCAGTTCTTC. Translating gives CASSKLAGYNEQFF.

On this clone: Sequence at one end of the junction differs from germline and may be a read error. The chain uses TRBV11-1 and TRBJ2-2; D may be TRBD1 (5 bases). The germline V gene has CDR1 SGHAT and CDR2 FQDESV (reference sequence). The CDR3 has 14 residues. This CDR3 is CASSQNRNPGELFF. CDR3 DNA sequence: TGTGCCAGCAGCCAAAACAGGAACCCCGGGGAGCTGTTTTTT.

This chain joins TRBV25-1 and TRBJ1-2; 9 bases match TRBD1. J was trimmed by 7 bases and V by 4 bases; bases with no gene match: 7. The CDR3 runs to 14 residues. CDR1 is MGHDK and CDR2 is SYGVNS in the germline V gene. CDR3 sequence: CASSGPGTGSGYTF. Here the CDR3 DNA reads TGTGCCAGCAGTGGTCCAGGGACAGGGTCTGGCTACACCTTC.

CDR3 residues: CASSVFGTRANNEQFF. The DNA of the CDR3 is TGTGCCAGCAGTGTATTCGGGACTAGGGCCAACAATGAGCAGTTCTTC. The genes are TRBV6-1 and TRBJ2-1, with 8 bases fitting TRBD2. V lost 4 bases, J lost 5 bases, and 10 bases stayed unmatched. Germline V gene lookup returns CDR1 MNHNS and CDR2 SASEGT. This CDR3 has 16 amino acids.

The J gene is TRBJ2-2, the V gene TRBV7-9; the D gene is possibly TRBD1 (6 bases). Per the germline V gene, CDR1 is SEHNR and CDR2 is FQNEAQ (reference sequence). The CDR3 is made up of 15 amino acids. The V gene lost 6 bases and the J gene lost 0 bases, with 11 bases spanning the gap. The DNA for the CDR3 is TGTGCCAGCAGGCCGGGACAAGCGAACACCGGGGAGCTGTTTTTT. Translated, it gives CASRPGQANTGELFF.

The rearrangement joins TRBV6-6 to TRBJ1-6; D is unresolved. The V end lost 0 bases, the J end lost 17 bases, and 14 bases lay between the germline ends. CDR1 is MNHNY, CDR2 SVGAGI, per germline (reference sequence). This CDR3 is 13 amino acids long. The CDR3 region has the DNA TGTGCCAGCAGTTACTCGATGTCTCACACCGTCCACTTT. Its translation: CASSYSMSHTVHF.

The chain uses TRBV6-5 and TRBJ1-5; the D gene is possibly TRBD1 (6 bases). V was trimmed by 4 bases and J by 2 bases, leaving 9 bases between them. There are 14 residues in the CDR3. The germline V gene has CDR1 MNHEY and CDR2 SVGAGI. CDR3 protein: CASSLGAGNQPQHF. The CDR3 DNA reads TGTGCCAGCAGTTTGGGGGCTGGCAATCAGCCCCAGCATTTT.

The chain uses TRBV2 and TRBJ1-4; weak D call: TRBD1 (5 bases). CDR1 SNHLY and CDR2 FYNNEI come from the germline V gene. CDR3 length: 15 amino acids. Trimming shortened V by 6 bases and J by 11 bases, and 22 bases separated the two germline ends. CDR3 region: CASRGGMAGPSKLFF. The CDR3 DNA reads as TGTGCCAGCAGGGGGGGTATGGCAGGGCCTTCCAAACTGTTTTTT.

This clone has only one observation. At the DNA level, this CDR3 is encoded by other sequences in the same sample as well. The V call is TRBV7-8, the J call TRBJ2-7; 7 bases map to TRBD2. Germline loops: CDR1 SGHVS, CDR2 FQNEAQ. The junction had 3 bases not matched to a gene; V was cut back by 0 bases and J by 4 bases. This CDR3 has 14 amino acids. DNA of the CDR3: TGTGCCAGCAGCTTAGCGGGAGGGCCTTACGAGCAGTACTTC. This encodes CASSLAGGPYEQYF.

The chain uses TRBV7-9 and TRBJ1-1, with D perhaps matching TRBD1 (5 bases). Trimming took 9 bases from V and 7 from J, leaving 15 bases between them. The CDR3 spans 12 residues. Germline CDR1 reads SEHNR; CDR2 reads FQNEAQ (reference sequence). CDR3: CASSQELVEAFF. As DNA, the CDR3 is TGTGCCAGTTCACAGGAGCTGGTTGAAGCTTTCTTT.

There are a few counts of this clone. This sequence joins TRBV4-2 and TRBJ2-3; 8 bases align to TRBD2. This CDR3 is built from 17 residues. Germline assignment: CDR1 LGHNA and CDR2 YNFKEQ. The junction had 8 bases not matched to a gene; V was cut back by 1 base and J by 2 bases. DNA of the CDR3: TGTGCCAGCAGCCAAGGGCAGCGGGGGAGGTACACAGATACGCAGTATTTT. This translates into CASSQGQRGRYTDTQYF.

This chain uses TRBV19 with TRBJ2-5; 10 bases match TRBD1. With V trimmed by 6 bases and J by 4 bases, 8 bases remained unmatched. CDR1 LNHDA and CDR2 SQIVND come from the germline V gene (reference sequence). The CDR3 runs 15 residues. The DNA of the CDR3 is TGTGCCAGTAGCAGCGCGACAGGGGGCGGAGAGACCCAGTACTTC. It codes for CASSSATGGGETQYF.